Presented here are 31 T cell receptor beta chains from one specimen sequenced in a study of blood T cells in healthy people across ages. It was with a sample-barcoded 5' primer and a J-beta primer mix that a second PCR of roughly 6 to 12 cycles was run. TCRdb ran MiXCR on the 5' RACE reads and lists one entry per CDR3 protein. The table shows a few hundred thousand distinct CDR3 sequences, with around 27% occurring only once. The sequenced sample consisted of blood. Receptors originate from a woman in her 70s in good health.

V and J are TRBV20-1 and TRBJ2-3, with D possibly called TRBD1 or TRBD2 (5 bases each). V was pared by 5 bases and J by 4 bases, with 10 bases between. Germline V gene data show CDR1 as DFQATT and CDR2 as SNEGSKA (reference sequence). The CDR3 is 12 amino acids. The CDR3 DNA reads TGCAGTGCTCGGGGACCACCAGATACGCAGTATTTT. This gives the protein CSARGPPDTQYF.

The gene calls are TRBV9 and TRBJ2-1; 8 nucleotides align to TRBD2. The closer fit of TRBJ2-7 to the DNA end suggests the J call may be wrong. Germline assignment: CDR1 SGDLS and CDR2 YYNGEE. This CDR3 is built from 15 residues. The CDR3 coding sequence is TGTGCCAGCAGCGTAGCTTTAGGGACTAGTGACGAGCAGTACTTC. It yields the protein CASSVALGTSDEQYF.

This clonotype has a handful of counts. The chain couples TRBV20-1 to TRBJ2-4; D gene ambiguous. Germline loops: CDR1 DFQATT, CDR2 SNEGSKA (reference sequence). CDR3 length equals 14 residues. Trimming left V 3 bases short and J 0 bases short, with 9 bases between. CDR3 sequence: CSARPSLAKNIQYF. In DNA, the CDR3 is TGCAGTGCTAGGCCATCCCTAGCCAAAAACATTCAGTACTTC.

This clonotype was observed a handful of times. The chain has TRBV7-9 and TRBJ2-5; weak D call: TRBD2 (6 bases). Trimming took 3 bases from V and 4 from J, leaving 21 bases between them. The CDR3 spans 17 residues. The germline V gene has CDR1 SEHNR and CDR2 FQNEAQ (reference sequence). This CDR3 is CASSLGLASSVAETQYF. In nucleotides, the CDR3 is TGTGCCAGCAGCTTGGGCCTCGCATCTAGCGTCGCAGAGACCCAGTACTTC.

Only a few counts were recorded for this clonotype. V is TRBV10-3 and J is TRBJ2-1; TRBD1 agrees at 10 bases. The V segment lost 0 bases and the J segment 5 bases; nucleotides outside the gene matches: 1. CDR1 is ENHRY, CDR2 SYGVKD, per germline. This CDR3 region has 15 residues. CDR3 in DNA: TGTGCCATCAGTGAGTCGGGACAGGGGAACAATGAGCAGTTCTTC. Residues: CAISESGQGNNEQFF.

A few counts support this clonotype. The gene calls are TRBV20-1 and TRBJ2-7, with D unclear. Germline-derived CDR1 and CDR2 are DFQATT and SNEGSKA (reference sequence). CDR3 size: 12 residues. Trimming took 0 bases from V and 4 from J, leaving 7 bases between them. The CDR3 bases are TGCAGTGCTAGAGATCAAGGGTACGAGCAGTACTTC. Protein product: CSARDQGYEQYF.

This clonotype was seen a few times. The rearrangement uses TRBV7-3 and TRBJ2-7, with a weak D call TRBD1 (6 bases). Germline V gene lookup returns CDR1 SGHTA and CDR2 FQGTGA. V was clipped by 5 bases and J by 0 bases, with 11 bases between them. CDR3 length: 14 residues. The CDR3 sequence: CASSADSFSYEQYF. In DNA, the CDR3 is TGTGCCAGCAGCGCGGACAGCTTCTCCTACGAGCAGTACTTC.

This chain connects TRBV12-3 or TRBV12-4 to TRBJ2-4, with 8 nucleotides matching TRBD1. The CDR3 is made up of 14 amino acids. Trimming took 8 bases from V and 7 from J; bases not matched to a gene: 10. DNA for the CDR3: TGTGCCAGCGGGGGTGTTGCAGGGGGCAACATTCAGTACTTC. This codes for CASGGVAGGNIQYF.

Concerning this clonotype: The junction differs from germline at one of its ends, possibly a read error. The chain combines TRBV3-1 with TRBJ2-5, with 11 nucleotides matching TRBD2. The V gene's germline CDR1 is LGHDT and CDR2 YNNKEL (reference sequence). The CDR3 runs to 15 residues. This chain's CDR3 is CASSQLAGGQGTQYF. The CDR3 region has the DNA TGTGCCAGCAGCCAACTAGCGGGAGGACAAGGGACCCAGTACTTC.

This clonotype appeared a single time. The chain uses TRBV28 and TRBJ1-1; D is unresolved. The length of the CDR3 is 13 residues. Per the germline V gene, CDR1 is MDHEN and CDR2 is SYDVKM. V lost 7 bases and J lost 4, with 13 bases in between. DNA for the CDR3: TGTGCCAGCACTCAAGGAAGGTTCACTGAAGCTTTCTTT. Its translation is CASTQGRFTEAFF.

V is TRBV29-1 and J is TRBJ1-2; possibly TRBD1 for D (6 bases). This CDR3 is built from 11 residues. The germline gives CDR1 SQVTM, CDR2 ANQGSEA. V gave up 3 bases and J gave up 8 bases, with 10 bases separating them. The CDR3 coding sequence is TGCAGCGTTGACGGGGGGCGCGGCTACACCTTC. Its protein product is CSVDGGRGYTF.

The chain uses TRBV7-9 and TRBJ2-2; a possible D gene is TRBD2 (7 bases). There are 19 residues in the CDR3. Germline CDR1 and CDR2: SEHNR and FQNEAQ (reference sequence). The V gene lost 1 base and the J gene lost 6 bases, with 24 bases spanning the gap. The DNA for the CDR3 is TGTGCCAGCAGCTTAGTAGGCCCCCGAGGGCGGGGGCTCCCCGGGGAGCTGTTTTTT. Amino acids: CASSLVGPRGRGLPGELFF.

In this sample, this clonotype turned up a few times. The V call is TRBV7-2, the J call TRBJ1-5, with a weak D call TRBD1 (5 bases). The V gene lost 1 base and the J gene lost 3 bases, with 13 bases spanning the gap. CDR3 size: 16 residues. Germline lookup yields CDR1 SGHTA and CDR2 FQGNSA. The CDR3 DNA reads as TGTGCCAGCAGCTTAGTCGGGACGGGCCTCAATCAGCCCCAGCATTTT. Translated, it gives CASSLVGTGLNQPQHF.

J is TRBJ2-7 and V is TRBV11-2; 9 bases map to TRBD1. The CDR3 runs to 16 residues. The J segment lost 2 bases and the V segment lost 2 bases, leaving 7 bases of the junction unmatched. Germline loops: CDR1 SGHAT, CDR2 FQNNGV. As DNA, the CDR3 is TGTGCCAGCAGCTTACGAGGGACAGGGCTTACCTACGAGCAGTACTTC. It codes for CASSLRGTGLTYEQYF.

This chain connects TRBV29-1 to TRBJ2-1; D unclear. CDR3 length: 12 residues. Trimming took 2 bases from V and 8 from J, leaving 10 bases between them. Germline V CDR1 and CDR2: SQVTM, ANQGSEA. This CDR3 is CSVEYGFDEQFF. The DNA for the CDR3 is TGCAGCGTTGAATATGGGTTTGATGAGCAGTTCTTC.

This chain links TRBV29-1 with TRBJ1-2; D gene unclear. Germline CDR1 reads SQVTM; CDR2 reads ANQGSEA. The length of the CDR3 is 11 residues. V was pared by 4 bases and J by 6 bases, with 9 bases between. In DNA form, the CDR3 reads TGCAGCGTTGTATGGGCTGATGGCTACACCTTC. Translating it yields CSVVWADGYTF.

This rearrangement joins TRBV15 to TRBJ2-5; D possibly corresponds to TRBD1 (6 bases). CDR1 is LNHNV and CDR2 is YYDKDF in the germline V gene (reference sequence). The CDR3 extends over 14 amino acids. V dropped 3 bases and J dropped 2 bases, with 10 bases sitting between them. DNA for the CDR3: TGTGCCACCAGCAGTCGACAGGAACAAGAGACCCAGTACTTC. This gives the protein CATSSRQEQETQYF.

V and J are TRBV11-3 and TRBJ2-3; D is unresolved. In germline, CDR1 is SGHNT, CDR2 YENEEA. V was cut by 1 base and J by 3 bases, with 11 bases left in between. This CDR3 has 15 amino acids. The CDR3, as DNA: TGTGCCAGCAGCTTAGGGGGAAGAGAAACAGATACGCAGTATTTT. This codes for CASSLGGRETDTQYF.

In the case of this clonotype: Possible read error: a much larger clone is one base away. This sequence joins TRBV12-3 or TRBV12-4 and TRBJ2-1; no definite D call. TRBJ2-5 matches the DNA end more closely, so the J call is doubtful. This CDR3 has 12 residues. The CDR3, as DNA: TGTGCCAGCAGTTATCACCAAGAGACCCAGTACTTC. Amino acid sequence: CASSYHQETQYF.

This chain links TRBV27 with TRBJ1-2; D unclear. CDR3 length equals 10 residues. CDR1 and CDR2 from the germline V gene are MNHEY and SMNVEV (reference sequence). The germline V and J ends were trimmed by 6 bases and 6 bases, with 5 bases remaining between them. The CDR3 here is CASRFNGYTF. In DNA, the CDR3 is TGTGCCAGCAGATTCAATGGCTACACCTTC.

V gene TRBV12-3 or TRBV12-4 combines with J gene TRBJ2-3, with 12 bases identical to TRBD2. CDR3 length: 17 amino acids. The trim removed 6 bases at V and 1 base at J, leaving 8 bases unmatched. The CDR3 here is CASSTMTSGRGTDTQYF. CDR3 nucleotides: TGTGCCAGCAGCACGATGACTAGCGGGAGAGGCACAGATACGCAGTATTTT.

This clonotype was counted a few times. The DNA of the CDR3 is TGTGCCAGCAGCCTTGGGGCCCGGCTCGGAGCTTTCTTT. As protein: CASSLGARLGAFF. This sequence joins TRBV3-1 and TRBJ1-1; TRBD1 might be the D (5 bases). CDR3 size: 13 residues. V shed 4 bases and J shed 10 bases, with 16 bases lying between them. CDR1 LGHDT and CDR2 YNNKEL come from the germline V gene (reference sequence).

This clonotype was seen more than once but under ten times. This chain links TRBV7-2 with TRBJ2-7; no definite D call. Germline CDR1 SGHTA, CDR2 FQGNSA. The CDR3 is 14 residues long. Trimming pared 1 base from V and 5 bases from J, leaving 12 bases between. DNA for the CDR3: TGTGCCAGCAGCTTAGGGGCTTGGGCCCACGAGCAGTACTTC. This gives the protein CASSLGAWAHEQYF. Looking up the rest from reference TRBV7-2 and TRBJ2-7 gives the full variable domain: GAGVSQSPSNKVTEKGKDVELRCDPISGHTALYWYRQSLGQGLEFLIYFQGNSAPDKSGLPSDRFSAERTGGSVSTLTIQRTQQEDSAVYLCASSLGAWAHEQYFGPGTRLTVT.

The rearrangement uses TRBV6-2 or TRBV6-3 and TRBJ1-1, with D tentatively TRBD1 (5 bases). Per the germline V gene, CDR1 is MNHEY and CDR2 is SVGEGT. V lost 3 bases to trimming and J lost 5 bases, with 10 bases between them. The CDR3 has 13 residues. CDR3: CASSYIGGTEAFF. CDR3 in DNA: TGTGCCAGCAGTTATATCGGGGGAACTGAAGCTTTCTTT.

The chain recombines TRBV5-1 with TRBJ2-1; 7 nucleotides align to TRBD2. The CDR3 length is 15 residues. Germline V gene sequence: CDR1 SGHRS, CDR2 YFSETQ. With 4 bases clipped from V and 7 bases from J, the junction kept 11 bases outside the gene matches. The CDR3 reads CASSIQAGVKNEQFF. The CDR3 nucleotides are TGCGCCAGCAGCATCCAGGCGGGAGTGAAAAATGAGCAGTTCTTC. The full variable domain, its missing parts supplied by reference TRBV5-1 and TRBJ2-1, is KAGVTQTPRYLIKTRGQQVTLSCSPISGHRSVSWYQQTPGQGLQFLFEYFSETQRNKGNFPGRFSGRQFSNSRSEMNVSTLELGDSALYLCASSIQAGVKNEQFFGPGTRLTVL.

The chain recombines TRBV5-1 with TRBJ2-1; D unresolved. Trimming pared 0 bases from V and 6 bases from J, leaving 10 bases between. Per the germline V gene, CDR1 is SGHRS and CDR2 is YFSETQ. This CDR3 has 14 amino acids. The DNA of the CDR3 is TGCGCCAGCAGCTTGGGTGCGGACCGCAATGAGCAGTTCTTC. Translated, it gives CASSLGADRNEQFF. Drawing the rest from reference TRBV5-1 and TRBJ2-1, the complete variable domain is KAGVTQTPRYLIKTRGQQVTLSCSPISGHRSVSWYQQTPGQGLQFLFEYFSETQRNKGNFPGRFSGRQFSNSRSEMNVSTLELGDSALYLCASSLGADRNEQFFGPGTRLTVL.

The chain couples TRBV7-3 to TRBJ2-2, with 8 bases lining up with TRBD1. The CDR3 extends over 16 amino acids. Losses at the gene ends were 5 bases for V and 1 base for J; bases not matched to a gene: 6. The germline gives CDR1 SGHTA, CDR2 FQGTGA. DNA for the CDR3: TGTGCCAGCAGCCTCCAAGGGACAGGGAACACCGGGGAGCTGTTTTTT. This translates into CASSLQGTGNTGELFF.

This clonotype was recorded a few times. The chain recombines TRBV4-1 with TRBJ2-5; possibly TRBD1 or TRBD2 for D (5 bases each). The end of the DNA is better explained by TRBJ2-7, so the J call may be wrong. This CDR3 has 14 residues. Germline loops: CDR1 MGHRA, CDR2 YSYEKL. The CDR3 reads CASSQVGQGDEQYF. The CDR3, as DNA: TGCGCCAGCAGCCAAGTAGGCCAGGGAGACGAGCAGTACTTC.

This clonotype has more than one count but fewer than ten. The CDR3 coding sequence is TGTGCCAGCAGTTTATCCAGGCCGGGACGAAATGAAAAACTGTTTTTT. As protein: CASSLSRPGRNEKLFF. The chain combines TRBV28 with TRBJ1-4; perhaps TRBD1 as D (5 bases). Germline-derived CDR1 and CDR2 are MDHEN and SYDVKM. The V end lost 1 base, the J end lost 5 bases, and 14 bases lay between the germline ends. CDR3 length: 16 residues.

This sequence joins TRBV7-2 and TRBJ2-2; D remains ambiguous. The CDR3 has 12 amino acids. Trimming took 5 bases from V and 13 from J, leaving 14 bases between them. The germline gives CDR1 SGHTA, CDR2 FQGNSA. The CDR3 DNA follows: TGTGCCAGCAGCCCACCCCTTACCCGGCTGTTTTTT. Amino acid sequence: CASSPPLTRLFF.

The rearrangement uses TRBV7-9 and TRBJ1-5; the D gene is possibly TRBD1 (5 bases). Trimming took off 3 bases at V and 7 bases at J, with 13 bases between the two ends. Germline CDR1 SEHNR, CDR2 FQNEAQ (reference sequence). The CDR3 is 14 amino acids. The CDR3 is CASSLVGGGQPQHF. DNA of the CDR3: TGTGCCAGCAGCTTGGTCGGGGGAGGACAGCCCCAGCATTTT.